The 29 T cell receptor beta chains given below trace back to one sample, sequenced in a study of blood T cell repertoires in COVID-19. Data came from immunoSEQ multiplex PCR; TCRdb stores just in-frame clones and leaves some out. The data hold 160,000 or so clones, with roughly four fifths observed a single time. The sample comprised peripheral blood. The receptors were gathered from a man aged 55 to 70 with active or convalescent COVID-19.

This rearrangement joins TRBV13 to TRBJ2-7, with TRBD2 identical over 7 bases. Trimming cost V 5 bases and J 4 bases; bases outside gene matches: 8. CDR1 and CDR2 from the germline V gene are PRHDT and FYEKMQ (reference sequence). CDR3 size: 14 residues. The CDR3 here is CASSPWEGEYEQYF. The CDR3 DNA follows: TGTGCCAGCAGCCCATGGGAGGGAGAGTACGAGCAGTACTTC.

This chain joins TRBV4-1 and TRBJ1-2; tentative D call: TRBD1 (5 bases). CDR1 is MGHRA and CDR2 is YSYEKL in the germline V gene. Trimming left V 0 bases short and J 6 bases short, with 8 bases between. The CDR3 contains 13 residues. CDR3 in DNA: TGCGCCAGCAGCCAAGATACAGGTAATGGCTACACCTTC. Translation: CASSQDTGNGYTF.

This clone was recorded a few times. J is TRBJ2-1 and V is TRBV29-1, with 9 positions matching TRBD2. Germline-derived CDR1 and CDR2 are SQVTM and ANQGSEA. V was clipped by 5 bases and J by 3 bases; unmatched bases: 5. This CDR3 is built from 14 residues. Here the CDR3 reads CSVQAGGYYNEQFF. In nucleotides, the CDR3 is TGCAGCGTTCAAGCGGGGGGCTACTACAATGAGCAGTTCTTC.

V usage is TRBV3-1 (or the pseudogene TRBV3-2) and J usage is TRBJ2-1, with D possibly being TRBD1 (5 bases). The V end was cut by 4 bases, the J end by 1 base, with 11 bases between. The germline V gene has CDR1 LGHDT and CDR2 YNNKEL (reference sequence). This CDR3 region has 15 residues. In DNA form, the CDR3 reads TGTGCCAGCAGCCCAATGACAGTTTCCTACAATGAGCAGTTCTTC. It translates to CASSPMTVSYNEQFF.

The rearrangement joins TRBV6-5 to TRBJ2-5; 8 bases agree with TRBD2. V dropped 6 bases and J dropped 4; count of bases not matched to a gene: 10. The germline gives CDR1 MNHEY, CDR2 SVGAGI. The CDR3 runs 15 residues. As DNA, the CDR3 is TGTGCCAGCAGCCTCCGGGGGGGGCGCGGAGAGACCCAGTACTTC. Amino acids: CASSLRGGRGETQYF.

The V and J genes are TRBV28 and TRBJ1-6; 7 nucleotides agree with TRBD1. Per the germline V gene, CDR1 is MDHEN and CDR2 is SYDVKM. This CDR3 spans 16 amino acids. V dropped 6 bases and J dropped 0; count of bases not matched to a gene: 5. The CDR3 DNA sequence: TGTGCCAGCAGGAAACAGGGGCCCTCCTATAATTCACCCCTCCACTTT. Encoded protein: CASRKQGPSYNSPLHF.

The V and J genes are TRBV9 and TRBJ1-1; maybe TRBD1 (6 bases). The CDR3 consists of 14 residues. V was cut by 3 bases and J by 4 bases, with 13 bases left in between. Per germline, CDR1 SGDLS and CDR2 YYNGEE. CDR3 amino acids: CASSAWGGTTEAFF. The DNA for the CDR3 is TGTGCCAGCAGCGCCTGGGGGGGCACCACTGAAGCTTTCTTT. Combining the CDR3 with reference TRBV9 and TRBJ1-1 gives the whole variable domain DSGVTQTPKHLITATGQRVTLRCSPRSGDLSVYWYQQSLDQGLQFLIQYYNGEERAKGNILERFSAQQFPDLHSELNLSSLELGDSALYFCASSAWGGTTEAFFGQGTRLTVV.

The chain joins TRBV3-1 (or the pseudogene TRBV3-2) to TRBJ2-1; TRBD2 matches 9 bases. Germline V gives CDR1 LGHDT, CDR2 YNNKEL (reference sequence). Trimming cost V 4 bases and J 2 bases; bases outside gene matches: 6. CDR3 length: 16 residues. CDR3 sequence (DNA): TGTGCCAGCAGCCGCGGGGGGGGTGTCACCTACAATGAGCAGTTCTTC. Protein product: CASSRGGGVTYNEQFF.

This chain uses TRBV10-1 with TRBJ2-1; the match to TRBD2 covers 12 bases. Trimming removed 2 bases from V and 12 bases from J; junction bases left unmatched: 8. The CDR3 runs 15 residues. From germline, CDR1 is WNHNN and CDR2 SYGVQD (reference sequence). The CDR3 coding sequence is TGCGCCAGCAGTGAGCTAGCGGGAGGGGGTAAGGGGCAGTTCTTC. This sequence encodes CASSELAGGGKGQFF.

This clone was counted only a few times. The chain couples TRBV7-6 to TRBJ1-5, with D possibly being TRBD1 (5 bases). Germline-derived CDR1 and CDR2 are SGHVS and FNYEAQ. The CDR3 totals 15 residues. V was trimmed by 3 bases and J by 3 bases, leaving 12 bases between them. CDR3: CASSLGTGDNQPQHF. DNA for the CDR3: TGTGCCAGCAGCTTGGGGACGGGAGACAATCAGCCCCAGCATTTT.

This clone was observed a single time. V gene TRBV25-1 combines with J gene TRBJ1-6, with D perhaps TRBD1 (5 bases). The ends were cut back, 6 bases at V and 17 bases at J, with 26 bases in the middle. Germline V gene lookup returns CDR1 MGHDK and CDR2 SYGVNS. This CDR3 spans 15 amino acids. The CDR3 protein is CASRAGWGQHFPVHF. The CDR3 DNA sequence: TGTGCCAGCAGGGCCGGTTGGGGCCAGCACTTTCCAGTCCACTTT.

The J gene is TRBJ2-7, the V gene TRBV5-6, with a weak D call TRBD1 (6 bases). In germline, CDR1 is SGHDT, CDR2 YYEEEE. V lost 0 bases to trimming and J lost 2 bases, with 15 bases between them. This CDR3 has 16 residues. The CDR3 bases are TGTGCCAGCAGCTTGGGGGGGCTGCAGGGGCCCTACGAGCAGTACTTC. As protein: CASSLGGLQGPYEQYF.

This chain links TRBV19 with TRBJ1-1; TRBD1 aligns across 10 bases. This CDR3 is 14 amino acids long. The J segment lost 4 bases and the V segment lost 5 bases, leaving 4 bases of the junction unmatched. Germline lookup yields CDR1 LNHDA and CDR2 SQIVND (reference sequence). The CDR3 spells CASSGTGEGTEAFF. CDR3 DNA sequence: TGTGCCAGTAGTGGGACAGGGGAGGGCACTGAAGCTTTCTTT.

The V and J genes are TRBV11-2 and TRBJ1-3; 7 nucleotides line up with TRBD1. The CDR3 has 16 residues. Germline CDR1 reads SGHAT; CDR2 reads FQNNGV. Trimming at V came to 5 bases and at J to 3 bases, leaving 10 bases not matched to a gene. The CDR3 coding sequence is TGTGCCAGCAGCGAACAGGGGCGCTCGGGTGGAAACACCATATATTTT. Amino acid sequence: CASSEQGRSGGNTIYF.

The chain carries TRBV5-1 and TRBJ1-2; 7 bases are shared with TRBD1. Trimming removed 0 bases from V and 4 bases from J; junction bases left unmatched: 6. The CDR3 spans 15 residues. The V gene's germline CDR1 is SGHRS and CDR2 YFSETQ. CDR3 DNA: TGCGCCAGCAGCTTGGGTGGACAGGTTTCCTATGGCTACACCTTC. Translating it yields CASSLGGQVSYGYTF.

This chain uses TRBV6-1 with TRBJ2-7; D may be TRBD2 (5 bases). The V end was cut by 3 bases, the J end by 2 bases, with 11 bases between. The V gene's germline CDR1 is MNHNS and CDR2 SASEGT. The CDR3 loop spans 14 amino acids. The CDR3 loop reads CASSDPRTAYEQYF. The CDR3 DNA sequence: TGTGCCAGCAGTGACCCCAGGACTGCCTACGAGCAGTACTTC.

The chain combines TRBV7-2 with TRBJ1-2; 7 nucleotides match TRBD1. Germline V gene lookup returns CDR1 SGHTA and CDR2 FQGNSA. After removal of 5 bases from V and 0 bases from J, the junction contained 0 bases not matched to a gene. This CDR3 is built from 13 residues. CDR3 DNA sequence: TGTGCCAGCAGCGGGACAGCTAACTATGGCTACACCTTC. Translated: CASSGTANYGYTF.

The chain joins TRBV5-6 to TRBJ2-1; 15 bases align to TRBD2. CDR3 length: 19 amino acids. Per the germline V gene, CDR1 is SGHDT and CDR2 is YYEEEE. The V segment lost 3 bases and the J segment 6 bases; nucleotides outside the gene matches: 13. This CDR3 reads CASSYRTSGRGKSGNEQFF. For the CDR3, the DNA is TGTGCCAGCAGCTACCGGACTAGCGGGAGGGGTAAGTCGGGCAATGAGCAGTTCTTC.

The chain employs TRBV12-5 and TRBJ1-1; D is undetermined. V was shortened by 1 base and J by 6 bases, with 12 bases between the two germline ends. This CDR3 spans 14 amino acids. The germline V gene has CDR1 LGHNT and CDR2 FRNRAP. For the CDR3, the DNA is TGTGCTAGTGGTTTGGGACTCGGCCATTCTGAAGCTTTCTTT. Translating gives CASGLGLGHSEAFF.

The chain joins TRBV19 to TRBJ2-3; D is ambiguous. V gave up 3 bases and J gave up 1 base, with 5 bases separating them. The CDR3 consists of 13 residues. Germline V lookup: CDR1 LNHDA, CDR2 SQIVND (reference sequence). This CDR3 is CASSIVGTDTQYF. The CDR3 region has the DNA TGTGCCAGTAGTATTGTCGGCACAGATACGCAGTATTTT.

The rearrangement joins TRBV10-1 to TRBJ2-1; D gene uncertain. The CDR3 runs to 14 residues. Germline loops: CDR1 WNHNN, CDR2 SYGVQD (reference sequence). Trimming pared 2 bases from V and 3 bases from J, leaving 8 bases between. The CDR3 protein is CASSETAHYNEQFF. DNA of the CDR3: TGCGCCAGCAGTGAGACAGCCCACTACAATGAGCAGTTCTTC.

CDR3 coding DNA: TGTGCCAGCAGCCAAACAGGGGGGGCAACTAATGAAAAACTGTTTTTT. Encoded protein: CASSQTGGATNEKLFF. The chain employs TRBV7-2 and TRBJ1-4; TRBD1 matches at 8 bases. V was pared by 5 bases and J by 0 bases, with 5 bases of the junction left unmatched. The CDR3 totals 16 residues. The germline V gene has CDR1 SGHTA and CDR2 FQGNSA.

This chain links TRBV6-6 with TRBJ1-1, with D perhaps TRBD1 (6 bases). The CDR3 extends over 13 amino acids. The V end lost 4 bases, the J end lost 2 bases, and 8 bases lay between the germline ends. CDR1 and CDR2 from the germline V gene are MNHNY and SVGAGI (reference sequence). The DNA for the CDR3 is TGTGCCAGCAGTTCACAGGGAAACACTGAAGCTTTCTTT. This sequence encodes CASSSQGNTEAFF.

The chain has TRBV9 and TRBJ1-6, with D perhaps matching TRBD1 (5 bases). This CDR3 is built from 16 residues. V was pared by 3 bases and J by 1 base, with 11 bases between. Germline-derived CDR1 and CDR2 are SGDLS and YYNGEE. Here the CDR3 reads CASSATVSSYNSPLHF. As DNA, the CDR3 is TGTGCCAGCAGCGCGACAGTTTCTTCCTATAATTCACCCCTCCACTTT.

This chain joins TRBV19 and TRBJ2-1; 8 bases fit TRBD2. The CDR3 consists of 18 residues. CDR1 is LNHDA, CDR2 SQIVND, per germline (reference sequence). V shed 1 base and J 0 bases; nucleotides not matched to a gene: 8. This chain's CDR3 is CASSIVQLAGISYNEQFF. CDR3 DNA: TGTGCCAGTAGTATAGTCCAATTAGCGGGGATCTCCTACAATGAGCAGTTCTTC.

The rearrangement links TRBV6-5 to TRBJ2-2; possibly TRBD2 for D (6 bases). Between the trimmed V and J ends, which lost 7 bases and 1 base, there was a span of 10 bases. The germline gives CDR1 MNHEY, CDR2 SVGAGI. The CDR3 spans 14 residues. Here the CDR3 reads CASNNGGNTGELFF. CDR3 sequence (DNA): TGTGCCAGCAACAACGGGGGGAACACCGGGGAGCTGTTTTTT.

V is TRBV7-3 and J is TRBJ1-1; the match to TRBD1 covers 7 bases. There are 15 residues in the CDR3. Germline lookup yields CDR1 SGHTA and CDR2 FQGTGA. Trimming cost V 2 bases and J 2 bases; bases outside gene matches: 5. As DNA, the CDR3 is TGTGCCAGCAGCTTATCTACAGGGGTTAACACTGAAGCTTTCTTT. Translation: CASSLSTGVNTEAFF.

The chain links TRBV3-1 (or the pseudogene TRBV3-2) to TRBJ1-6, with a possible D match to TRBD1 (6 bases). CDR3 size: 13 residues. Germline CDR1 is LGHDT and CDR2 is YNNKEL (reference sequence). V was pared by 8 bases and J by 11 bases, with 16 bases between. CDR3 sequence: CASAGGRVTPLHF. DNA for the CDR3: TGTGCCAGCGCGGGGGGGCGGGTGACACCCCTCCACTTT.

CDR3 in DNA: TGTGCCAGCAGCCCGCCCTTCGGGACAGGGGAACTCACCTATGGCTACACCTTC. Translated: CASSPPFGTGELTYGYTF. This chain connects TRBV28 to TRBJ1-2, with 10 bases lining up with TRBD1. The CDR3 is made up of 18 amino acids. The ends lost 6 bases at V and 4 bases at J; junction bases unmatched: 17. Germline assignment: CDR1 MDHEN and CDR2 SYDVKM.